This T cell receptor beta chain stems from a study of CD8+CD57+ T cells in acquired aplastic anemia. Study context: Reads per healthy sample averaged around 9.9 million (CD4+) and 11.0 million (CD8+). Whole-study results and caveats: A set of around 30 CD8+ CDR3 sequences was shared between patients and controls, and these sequences appeared highly expressed in patients.

As for this clonotype: No antigen is known for it.

With 3 bases clipped from V and 0 bases from J, the junction kept 10 bases outside the gene matches. The CDR3 has 18 residues. CDR1 SQVTM and CDR2 ANQGSEA come from the germline V gene. Genomic DNA templated the TCR beta VDJ and CDR3 profiling. TCRdb used MiXCR to reprocess the reads, holding one entry per CDR3 protein. Among some 210,000 distinct CDR3 sequences listed, around 63% were seen once. The receptor comes from a human donor in good health. This chain links TRBV29-1 with TRBJ2-6, with 8 bases lining up with TRBD1. The sample consisted of sorted CD4+, CD8+, or CD8+CD57+ T cells (not recorded which) from PBMCs. The CDR3 nucleotides are TGCAGCGTTGATGCGACAGGGGATGCGAGCTCTGGGGCCAACGTCCTGACTTTC. Translated: CSVDATGDASSGANVLTF.